The 28 T cell receptor beta chains in this list originate from one sample, sequenced in a study of T cells in Graves' hyperthyroidism and ophthalmopathy. RNA transcripts gave rise to amplified TCR beta CDR3 regions. Initially, a first-round RT-PCR of the TCR CDR3 employed the HTBI primer set. Each CDR3 protein is one row after TCRdb ran MiXCR on the multiplex PCR reads. The sample has some 760,000 distinct CDR3 sequences, around 15% seen once. Sequencing used blood. These receptors originate from a young woman with Graves' hyperthyroidism.

This clonotype occurred many times. The chain couples TRBV7-2 to TRBJ1-1; D gene ambiguous. The CDR3 runs to 14 residues. The germline CDR1 and CDR2 sequences are SGHTA and FQGNSA. V was shortened by 6 bases and J by 4 bases, with 15 bases between the two germline ends. CDR3 sequence: CASRIPPISTEAFF. For the CDR3, the DNA is TGTGCCAGCAGAATCCCCCCCATCAGCACTGAAGCTTTCTTT. The complete variable domain, with remaining parts taken from reference TRBV7-2 and TRBJ1-1, reads GAGVSQSPSNKVTEKGKDVELRCDPISGHTALYWYRQSLGQGLEFLIYFQGNSAPDKSGLPSDRFSAERTGGSVSTLTIQRTQQEDSAVYLCASRIPPISTEAFFGQGTRLTVV.

At least ten counts were recorded for this clonotype. V usage is TRBV6-1 and J usage is TRBJ2-5, with 7 bases lining up with TRBD1. Per the germline V gene, CDR1 is MNHNS and CDR2 is SASEGT. Trimming at V came to 5 bases and at J to 6 bases, leaving 6 bases not matched to a gene. The CDR3 consists of 13 residues. The chain's CDR3 is CASSRGGAKTQYF. In DNA, the CDR3 is TGTGCCAGCAGTAGAGGGGGCGCGAAGACCCAGTACTTC.

This clonotype was detected only a few times. The J gene is TRBJ2-1, the V gene TRBV30; 12 nucleotides match TRBD2. The CDR3 is made up of 16 amino acids. V trimming: 3 bases; J trimming: 4 bases; junction bases outside the gene matches: 7. CDR1 and CDR2 (germline): GTSNPN, SVGIG (reference sequence). The CDR3 DNA reads as TGTGCCTGGAGCCGAGGGACTAGCGGGTTTTACAATGAGCAGTTCTTC. This sequence encodes CAWSRGTSGFYNEQFF. The variable domain in full, completed from reference TRBV30 and TRBJ2-1, reads SQTIHQWPATLVQPVGSPLSLECTVEGTSNPNLYWYRQAAGRGLQLLFYSVGIGQISSEVPQNLSASRPQDRQFILSSKKLLLSDSGFYLCAWSRGTSGFYNEQFFGPGTRLTVL.

This clonotype was observed a handful of times. The chain uses TRBV9 and TRBJ2-1; D unresolved. CDR1 SGDLS and CDR2 YYNGEE come from the germline V gene. The CDR3 extends over 11 amino acids. V shed 3 bases and J shed 7 bases, with 5 bases lying between them. CDR3 sequence (DNA): TGTGCCAGCAGCGATCGTAATGAGCAGTTCTTC. Translation gives CASSDRNEQFF.

This clonotype has just a few counts. The chain is built from TRBV11-2 and TRBJ1-4, with D unclear. The CDR3 totals 14 residues. CDR1 is SGHAT and CDR2 is FQNNGV in the germline V gene. V lost 5 bases, J lost 4 bases, and 11 bases lay in between. The DNA for the CDR3 is TGTGCCAGCAGCAAGGAGAGTTATAATGAAAAACTGTTTTTT. This sequence encodes CASSKESYNEKLFF.

This clonotype has a count of ten or more. The rearrangement joins TRBV12-3 or TRBV12-4 to TRBJ2-7, with 7 bases lining up with TRBD2. The CDR3 has 17 amino acids. After removal of 2 bases from V and 4 bases from J, the junction contained 14 bases not matched to a gene. The CDR3 DNA follows: TGTGCCAGCAGTTTACTCTTTCAGTCTGGGGGGGTTTACGAGCAGTACTTC. Residues: CASSLLFQSGGVYEQYF.

This clonotype was picked up many times. The V gene is TRBV12-3 or TRBV12-4, the J gene TRBJ2-1, with a tentative D call TRBD1 (6 bases). CDR3 size: 15 residues. V gave up 6 bases and J gave up 6 bases, with 18 bases separating them. The CDR3 DNA sequence: TGTGCCAGCAGCACACTCGGGACATCTTCCAATGAGCAGTTCTTC. It is translated as CASSTLGTSSNEQFF.

In its sample, this clonotype was seen many times. The chain has TRBV6-5 and TRBJ2-5, with 7 bases that match TRBD2. The CDR3 covers 16 residues. From germline, CDR1 is MNHEY and CDR2 SVGAGI. After removal of 1 base from V and 1 base from J, the junction contained 6 bases not matched to a gene. Here the CDR3 reads CASSYWGGKSQETQYF. The CDR3 DNA reads as TGTGCCAGCAGTTACTGGGGGGGAAAGTCCCAAGAGACCCAGTACTTC.

This clonotype was observed at least ten times. The chain recombines TRBV10-3 with TRBJ1-5; maybe TRBD1 (6 bases). Trimming cost V 8 bases and J 4 bases, with 12 bases left between them. This CDR3 has 13 amino acids. Germline CDR1 ENHRY, CDR2 SYGVKD. The CDR3 region is CAIRGQINQPQHF. The DNA of the CDR3 is TGTGCCATCCGTGGACAGATAAATCAGCCCCAGCATTTT.

This clonotype was counted at least ten times. V gene TRBV6-5 combines with J gene TRBJ2-7; TRBD1 matches 8 bases. The junction had 10 bases not matched to a gene; V was cut back by 1 base and J by 2 bases. From germline, CDR1 is MNHEY and CDR2 SVGAGI. The CDR3 runs 17 residues. The CDR3, as DNA: TGTGCCAGCAGTTACTTTCTAGGGACAGGCCGGCCCTACGAGCAGTACTTC. As protein: CASSYFLGTGRPYEQYF.

This clonotype was picked up many times. The CDR3 nucleotides are TGCGCCAGCAGCCAAGATGGGGGCTACGAGCAGTACTTC. Residues: CASSQDGGYEQYF. The J gene is TRBJ2-7, the V gene TRBV4-1, with D perhaps matching TRBD1 or TRBD2 (5 bases each). The germline gives CDR1 MGHRA, CDR2 YSYEKL. There are 13 residues in the CDR3. V lost 0 bases to trimming and J lost 3 bases, with 6 bases between them.

This clonotype was detected many times. The chain has TRBV28 and TRBJ1-5; D is undetermined. Between the trimmed V and J ends, which lost 2 bases and 2 bases, there was a span of 10 bases. CDR3 length: 15 amino acids. Germline V lookup: CDR1 MDHEN, CDR2 SYDVKM. In nucleotides, the CDR3 is TGTGCCAGCAGTTTACTAAGGGTCGGCAATCAGCCCCAGCATTTT. The encoded protein is CASSLLRVGNQPQHF. The entire variable domain, with the rest obtained from reference TRBV28 and TRBJ1-5, is as follows: DVKVTQSSRYLVKRTGEKVFLECVQDMDHENMFWYRQDPGLGLRLIYFSYDVKMKEKGDIPEGYSVSREKKERFSLILESASTNQTSMYLCASSLLRVGNQPQHFGDGTRLSIL.

V usage is TRBV2 and J usage is TRBJ2-1, with 11 bases fitting TRBD2. This CDR3 spans 15 amino acids. In germline, CDR1 is SNHLY, CDR2 FYNNEI. V shed 7 bases, J shed 5 bases, and the junction held 7 bases outside the gene matches. CDR3 coding DNA: TGTGCCAGCATGACCGGACTAGCGGGTCACAATGAGCAGTTCTTC. Amino acid sequence: CASMTGLAGHNEQFF.

This clonotype came up many times. The V call is TRBV7-2, the J call TRBJ2-3, with unresolved D. V was trimmed by 5 bases and J by 10 bases, leaving 13 bases between them. The CDR3 runs to 12 residues. Germline V gene lookup returns CDR1 SGHTA and CDR2 FQGNSA. The CDR3 spells CASSLKDVSQYF. The CDR3, as DNA: TGTGCCAGCAGCCTGAAGGACGTTTCGCAGTATTTT.

The rearrangement uses TRBV20-1 and TRBJ1-4; D ambiguous. The germline CDR1 and CDR2 sequences are DFQATT and SNEGSKA (reference sequence). Trimming removed 5 bases at V and 5 bases at J, with 12 bases between. CDR3 size: 13 residues. CDR3 in DNA: TGCAGTGCTCCTGGTAGTTCGAATGAAAAACTGTTTTTT. Its translation: CSAPGSSNEKLFF.

The chain has TRBV9 and TRBJ1-5; 8 bases agree with TRBD1. Germline lookup yields CDR1 SGDLS and CDR2 YYNGEE. CDR3 length: 16 residues. After removal of 0 bases from V and 1 base from J, the junction contained 3 bases not matched to a gene. The CDR3 protein is CASSVAGQGSNQPQHF. The CDR3 DNA reads as TGTGCCAGCAGCGTAGCTGGACAGGGCAGCAATCAGCCCCAGCATTTT.

In its sample, this clonotype was seen a few times. This chain links TRBV27 with TRBJ2-3; a possible D gene is TRBD2 (6 bases). The CDR3 runs to 17 residues. Germline V lookup: CDR1 MNHEY, CDR2 SMNVEV (reference sequence). Trimming removed 5 bases at V and 3 bases at J, with 21 bases between. The CDR3, as DNA: TGTGCCAGCAGTCCGTTGGGTGTTGGAGGGCCTACAGATACGCAGTATTTT. Protein sequence: CASSPLGVGGPTDTQYF.

V gene TRBV19 combines with J gene TRBJ2-1; perhaps TRBD1 as D (6 bases). Looked up from germline, CDR1 is LNHDA and CDR2 is SQIVND (reference sequence). The CDR3 runs 16 residues. Trimming pared 8 bases from V and 2 bases from J, leaving 19 bases between. The chain's CDR3 is CASSPAQGTTYNEQFF. The CDR3 DNA is TGTGCCAGTTCGCCGGCCCAGGGGACGACCTACAATGAGCAGTTCTTC.

J is TRBJ1-1 and V is TRBV18; D unclear. CDR1 and CDR2 (germline): KGHSH, LQKENI. Trimming removed 4 bases at V and 1 base at J, with 7 bases between. The CDR3 runs to 13 residues. CDR3 in DNA: TGTGCCAGCTCACAAGGAACGAACACTGAAGCTTTCTTT. Encoded protein: CASSQGTNTEAFF.

This clonotype came up many times. The chain links TRBV6-2 or TRBV6-3 to TRBJ2-2; 12 bases fit TRBD2. J was trimmed by 6 bases and V by 2 bases; bases with no gene match: 4. The CDR3 totals 16 residues. Germline V lookup: CDR1 MNHEY, CDR2 SVGEGT. The CDR3 reads CASSYGLAGYAGELFF. The DNA for the CDR3 is TGTGCCAGCAGTTACGGACTAGCGGGATACGCCGGGGAGCTGTTTTTT.

This clonotype came up many times. CDR3 amino acids: CASSRDRGPDQPQHF. The DNA of the CDR3 is TGTGCCAGCTCAAGGGACAGGGGGCCGGATCAGCCCCAGCATTTT. This chain uses TRBV18 with TRBJ1-5; 12 bases fit TRBD1. The junction had 4 bases not matched to a gene; V was cut back by 5 bases and J by 5 bases. Germline V gene lookup returns CDR1 KGHSH and CDR2 LQKENI. The CDR3 contains 15 residues.

The V gene is TRBV6-1, the J gene TRBJ2-3; 7 bases line up with TRBD2. CDR1 is MNHNS and CDR2 is SASEGT in the germline V gene. This CDR3 has 13 residues. This CDR3 is CVSGTTSMYTQYF. CDR3 DNA: TGTGTTTCCGGGACTACGAGCATGTATACGCAGTATTTT.

This clonotype appeared many times. This chain connects TRBV30 to TRBJ2-2, with unresolved D. The CDR3 sequence is 13 residues long. Between the trimmed V and J ends, which lost 2 bases and 6 bases, there was a span of 10 bases. The germline V gene encodes CDR1 GTSNPN and CDR2 SVGIG (reference sequence). The CDR3 loop is CAWSLRGAGELFF. The CDR3, as DNA: TGTGCCTGGAGTCTCCGTGGAGCCGGGGAGCTGTTTTTT. Full variable domain (missing parts from reference TRBV30 and TRBJ2-2): SQTIHQWPATLVQPVGSPLSLECTVEGTSNPNLYWYRQAAGRGLQLLFYSVGIGQISSEVPQNLSASRPQDRQFILSSKKLLLSDSGFYLCAWSLRGAGELFFGEGSRLTVL.

J is TRBJ1-5 and V is TRBV3-1; 7 bases map to TRBD1. Germline V gene lookup returns CDR1 LGHDT and CDR2 YNNKEL (reference sequence). The V gene end was trimmed by 0 bases and the J gene end by 7 bases; junction bases not matched to a gene: 12. The CDR3 totals 17 residues. The CDR3 reads CASSQDILGTEGQPQHF. For the CDR3, the DNA is TGTGCCAGCAGCCAAGATATCCTTGGGACAGAGGGACAGCCCCAGCATTTT.

This clonotype was detected a few times. The chain carries TRBV13 and TRBJ1-1, with no clear D. Trimming cost V 5 bases and J 0 bases, with 13 bases left between them. Germline CDR1 and CDR2: PRHDT and FYEKMQ (reference sequence). The CDR3 length is 15 residues. The CDR3 region has the DNA TGTGCCAGCAGCCCGGAAGGGAGGATGAACACTGAAGCTTTCTTT. It is translated as CASSPEGRMNTEAFF.

Comments on this clonotype: Mismatch with germline at one junction end may stem from a read error. In nucleotides, the CDR3 is TGTGCTAGCAGCTTAGCGGTTGGGCAGCGGGGGAAAGAGACCCAGTACTTC. Its translation is CASSLAVGQRGKETQYF. The chain carries TRBV7-7 and TRBJ2-5, with 8 bases identical to TRBD2. This CDR3 comprises 17 residues. CDR1 is SSHAT and CDR2 is FNYEAQ in the germline V gene (reference sequence).

This clonotype was recorded at least ten times. The chain has TRBV6-1 and TRBJ1-5; D gene unclear. V shed 6 bases and J shed 2 bases, with 11 bases lying between them. Germline CDR1 MNHNS, CDR2 SASEGT. The CDR3 runs to 14 residues. The CDR3 region has the DNA TGTGCCAGCAGCCACGGTGGGGGCAATCAGCCCCAGCATTTT. Amino acids: CASSHGGGNQPQHF.

Note on this clonotype: This may come from a read error, since a much larger clone is one base off. CDR3 in amino acids: CASSEKRGVLRNTDTQYF. CDR3 coding DNA: TGTGCCAGCAGTGAAAAGAGGGGGGTTTTAAGGAACACAGATACGCAGTATTTT. The chain recombines TRBV6-1 with TRBJ2-3; D is tentatively TRBD1 or TRBD2 (6 bases each). Germline V gives CDR1 MNHNS, CDR2 SASEGT. V was shortened by 2 bases and J by 2 bases, with 20 bases between the two germline ends. This CDR3 is 18 amino acids long.